A selection of T cell receptor beta chains follows, all from one sample in a study of cytomegalovirus exposure and HLA in healthy donors. Only in-frame clones appear in the TCRdb table, and some are missing; sequencing was by immunoSEQ multiplex PCR. The repertoire holds about 140,000 clones, with around 80% as singletons. Sequencing was performed on PBMCs. The source of these receptors is a man aged 35-49 years in good health and CMV-seropositive. Each CDR3 is given with its conserved first and last residue. Each record gives: CDR3 DNA, CDR3 protein, clone size, D gene, J gene, V gene. A D gene is named only where the DNA matches it firmly. Expanded clones get a size class; other rows say once, few or many, or leave the size out.

TGTGCCAGCAGTGAATCATGGACAGGGGGTACCGGGGAGCTGTTTTTT,CASSESWTGGTGELFF,.,TRBD1,TRBJ2-2,TRBV25-1
TGTGCCAGCAGCCCTTTTAGTCAGGGGAACTATGGCTACACCTTC,CASSPFSQGNYGYTF,.,.,TRBJ1-2,TRBV28
TGCGCCAGCAGCTTGTGGGGGGACGGATCCGAGCAGTACTTC,CASSLWGDGSEQYF,once,.,TRBJ2-7,TRBV5-1
TGTGCCAGTAGTATAGCGGGGGGAGGCTCCTACGAGCAGTACTTC,CASSIAGGGSYEQYF,once,TRBD2,TRBJ2-7,TRBV19
TGTGCCAGCAGTTACTCGAGAGGGGGTGCTCAGCCCCAGCATTTT,CASSYSRGGAQPQHF,.,.,TRBJ1-5,TRBV6-6
TGCGCCAGCAGCTTCGCGACAGGGGTAGAAGAGACCCAGTACTTC,CASSFATGVEETQYF,once,TRBD1,TRBJ2-5,TRBV5-1
TGCGCCAGCAGCCTGATAATGGGAGGGAACACTGAAGCTTTCTTT,CASSLIMGGNTEAFF,few,.,TRBJ1-1,TRBV4-3
TGTGCCAGCAGTGGGACAGGGGTGCTTTCGGTCTTC,CASSGTGVLSVF,.,TRBD1,TRBJ2-1,TRBV27
TGTGCCAGTTCCAATACCTTTTACTACGAGCAGTACTTC,CASSNTFYYEQYF,.,.,TRBJ2-7,TRBV19
TGTGCCAGCAGCCCCGGTCGCTACGAGCAGTACTTC,CASSPGRYEQYF,.,.,TRBJ2-7,TRBV7-9
TGCGCCAGCAGCCAGTCCGGGACAGGAATTCAGTACTTC,CASSQSGTGIQYF,.,TRBD1,TRBJ2-4,TRBV4-3
TGTGCCAGCATCATAGCGGGGGGAGCCGCCGGGGAGCTGTTTTTT,CASIIAGGAAGELFF,.,TRBD2,TRBJ2-2,TRBV6-6
TGTGCCAGCAGCCGCCAGGTGGGAGTTGAAACAGATACGCAGTATTTT,CASSRQVGVETDTQYF,few,.,TRBJ2-3,TRBV7-2
TGTGCCAGCTCACCATCTGGCCTCGACACTGAAGCTTTCTTT,CASSPSGLDTEAFF,.,.,TRBJ1-1,TRBV18
TGCAGCGTGCGGACTAGCGGGATGGAGACCCAGTACTTC,CSVRTSGMETQYF,few,TRBD2,TRBJ2-5,TRBV29-1
TGTGCCAGCACCCCGCGCGGATCCCGCAACTATGGCTACACCTTC,CASTPRGSRNYGYTF,once,.,TRBJ1-2,TRBV5-6
TGTGCCAGCAGGATTACAGTGAACACTGAAGCTTTCTTT,CASRITVNTEAFF,.,.,TRBJ1-1,TRBV6-1
TGTGCCAGTACGGACAAGACTAACTATGGCTACACCTTC,CASTDKTNYGYTF,.,.,TRBJ1-2,TRBV19
TGTGCCTGGAGGACCCAGGGGACAGGGATTTACAATGAGCAGTTCTTC,CAWRTQGTGIYNEQFF,.,TRBD1,TRBJ2-1,TRBV30
TGTGCCAGCAGCCCGGGACAGGGCACCGGGGAGCTGTTTTTT,CASSPGQGTGELFF,.,TRBD1,TRBJ2-2,TRBV5-4
TGCGCCAGCAGCCAAGATCCGGGAGACACTGAAGCTTTCTTT,CASSQDPGDTEAFF,.,.,TRBJ1-1,TRBV4-3
TGTGCCAGCAGTCTCCCATCCTCCCGGGGAAACACCATATATTTT,CASSLPSSRGNTIYF,.,.,TRBJ1-3,TRBV28
TGTGCCAGCAGTCCACGGGACAGTACTAATGAAAAACTGTTTTTT,CASSPRDSTNEKLFF,.,TRBD1,TRBJ1-4,TRBV28
TGTGCCAGCAGCCAAGTCGGCGGCGGTACGCAGTATTTT,CASSQVGGGTQYF,.,.,TRBJ2-3,TRBV14
TGTGCCAGCCCCGGGACAGGGCTTCTTTCTGAAGCTTTCTTT,CASPGTGLLSEAFF,.,TRBD1,TRBJ1-1,TRBV6-1
TGTGCCAGCAGCTTAGGCGCTAGCACAGATACGCAGTATTTT,CASSLGASTDTQYF,.,.,TRBJ2-3,TRBV7-8
TGTGCCAGCAGCTTTCTCCCGGACCAAGAGACCCAGTACTTC,CASSFLPDQETQYF,.,.,TRBJ2-5,TRBV7-8
TGTGCCAGTCACGGGAACACTGAAGCTTTCTTT,CASHGNTEAFF,.,.,TRBJ1-1,TRBV28
TGCGCCAGCAGCCTGAGACTAGCGGAGACCTCCTACGAGCAGTACTTC,CASSLRLAETSYEQYF,.,TRBD2,TRBJ2-7,TRBV4-1
TGTGCCAGCAGCTTAGTTGTGGGGCGCGACGAGCAGTACTTC,CASSLVVGRDEQYF,.,.,TRBJ2-7,TRBV7-2
TGTGCCAGCTGTGACAGGGATCTTATCGATGAGCAGTTCTTC,CASCDRDLIDEQFF,.,TRBD1,TRBJ2-1,TRBV7-8
TGCAGTGCTAGTTCCGGGAACGGCTACACCTTC,CSASSGNGYTF,.,.,TRBJ1-2,TRBV20-1
TGCGCCAGCAGCCGGACAGGCGATAGCAATCAGCCCCAGCATTTT,CASSRTGDSNQPQHF,.,TRBD1,TRBJ1-5,TRBV5-1
TGTGCCAGCAGCTTGGCCGGGACAGGGAACTATGGCTACACCTTC,CASSLAGTGNYGYTF,.,TRBD1,TRBJ1-2,TRBV5-4
TGCAGCGTTGAAACCCGGCTAGCGGAACTCACAGATACGCAGTATTTT,CSVETRLAELTDTQYF,.,TRBD2,TRBJ2-3,TRBV29-1
TGTGCCAGCAGCATTCCATCCGGGACAGCAAACACCGGGGAGCTGTTTTTT,CASSIPSGTANTGELFF,once,TRBD1,TRBJ2-2,TRBV9
TGTGCCAGCAGCCGCTCTGGACTAGCGGGGTCTCACACCGGGGAGCTGTTTTTT,CASSRSGLAGSHTGELFF,few,TRBD2,TRBJ2-2,TRBV5-6
TGTGCCAGCAGCGTAGGGCTAACCTCGGGTGAAAAACTGTTTTTT,CASSVGLTSGEKLFF,.,.,TRBJ1-4,TRBV9
TGTGCCTGGGGGCAGCAGGGCAATCAGCCCCAGCATTTT,CAWGQQGNQPQHF,.,.,TRBJ1-5,TRBV30
TGTGCCAGCAGTTACTCGGGACAGAAAAATACAGATACGCAGTATTTT,CASSYSGQKNTDTQYF,.,TRBD1,TRBJ2-3,TRBV6-6
TGCGCCAGCAGCCAAGAAGGGCAGGGTTGGTACAATGAGCAGTTCTTC,CASSQEGQGWYNEQFF,.,.,TRBJ2-1,TRBV4-3
TGTGCCAGCACCCCAAACTCGTACAGTCTCACTTCCTACGAGCAGTACTTC,CASTPNSYSLTSYEQYF,.,.,TRBJ2-7,TRBV2
TGTGCCAGCAGCTGGGGACAGGGAAATCAGCCCCAGCATTTT,CASSWGQGNQPQHF,.,TRBD1,TRBJ1-5,TRBV6-6
TGTGCCAGCAGTCAAGATGACAGGGCCAAGTACTTC,CASSQDDRAKYF,few,TRBD1,TRBJ2-5,TRBV7-6
TGTGCCAGCAGTGGCATGACTAGCGGGTCCTACGAGCAGTACTTC,CASSGMTSGSYEQYF,.,TRBD2,TRBJ2-7,TRBV28
TGTGCTAGCAGCCTCGGCGGGGGGCAGGATGAGCAGTTCTTC,CASSLGGGQDEQFF,.,TRBD2,TRBJ2-1,TRBV7-7
TGTGCCAGTAGTCGAAGTGTGACTAGATTGCAAGAGACCCAGTACTTC,CASSRSVTRLQETQYF,.,.,TRBJ2-5,TRBV19
TGTGCCAGTAGTATACGCCCAGCCGCCCGGGGTAACTATGGCTACACCTTC,CASSIRPAARGNYGYTF,.,.,TRBJ1-2,TRBV19
TGTGCCAGCAGCTTAGCCGGGGGATTGAAGGGCTACACCTTC,CASSLAGGLKGYTF,.,.,TRBJ1-2,TRBV7-9